A single sample gave rise to the 11 T cell receptor beta chains below, sequenced in a study of graft-versus-host responses after intestinal transplantation. Their antigens remain unidentified. Clones were sequenced by immunoSEQ multiplex PCR, and TCRdb holds only the in-frame ones, with some missing. The sample consists of approximately 80,000 clones, approximately 88% of them appearing once. Source: unstimulated CD4+ T cells sorted from spleen or lymph node cells, taken before intestinal transplant. These TCRs come from a human donor who received an intestinal transplant.

The chain links TRBV19 to TRBJ1-1; D not resolved. V dropped 3 bases and J dropped 2 bases, with 13 bases sitting between them. This CDR3 contains 15 residues. Germline V gene data show CDR1 as LNHDA and CDR2 as SQIVND (reference sequence). For the CDR3, the DNA is TGTGCCAGTAGTATCCGAGCGGAAAGCAACACTGAAGCTTTCTTT. Amino acid sequence: CASSIRAESNTEAFF. The variable domain in full, completed from reference TRBV19 and TRBJ1-1, reads DGGITQSPKYLFRKEGQNVTLSCEQNLNHDAMYWYRQDPGQGLRLIYYSQIVNDFQKGDIAEGYSVSREKKESFPLTVTSAQKNPTAFYLCASSIRAESNTEAFFGQGTRLTVV.

The CDR3 nucleotides are TGTGCCAGCAGCTTGGCCGGACTCGGTGAAGCTTTCTTT. Amino acids: CASSLAGLGEAFF. The chain uses TRBV5-6 and TRBJ1-1; D uncertain. The CDR3 runs to 13 residues. Germline V lookup: CDR1 SGHDT, CDR2 YYEEEE. The germline V and J ends were trimmed by 0 bases and 7 bases, with 10 bases remaining between them.

The chain combines TRBV6-4 with TRBJ2-1; 9 positions agree with TRBD2. CDR1 and CDR2 from the germline V gene are MRHNA and SNTAGT. CDR3 length: 15 amino acids. The ends lost 0 bases at V and 4 bases at J; junction bases unmatched: 1. In DNA, the CDR3 is TGTGCCAGCAGTGACTCTAGCGGGAGTTACAATGAGCAGTTCTTC. The encoded protein is CASSDSSGSYNEQFF.

The V gene is TRBV27, the J gene TRBJ2-3, with a tentative D call TRBD1 (6 bases). The CDR3 covers 15 residues. The germline V gene has CDR1 MNHEY and CDR2 SMNVEV (reference sequence). Trimming removed 3 bases from V and 3 bases from J, with 13 bases in between. CDR3 coding DNA: TGTGCCAGCAGTTTCTTGGGGGCCGGGACAGATACGCAGTATTTT. Translating it yields CASSFLGAGTDTQYF.

CDR3 amino acids: CASSMNRAGRLTEAFF. DNA for the CDR3: TGTGCCAGTAGTATGAATAGGGCAGGGCGGTTGACTGAAGCTTTCTTT. The chain couples TRBV19 to TRBJ1-1; possibly TRBD1 for D (5 bases). CDR3 size: 16 residues. Per the germline V gene, CDR1 is LNHDA and CDR2 is SQIVND (reference sequence). The V and J ends lost 3 bases and 5 bases respectively, with 19 bases between them.

The chain links TRBV19 to TRBJ2-7; 8 positions agree with TRBD2. This CDR3 comprises 16 residues. With V trimmed by 4 bases and J by 2 bases, 10 bases remained unmatched. Germline CDR1 reads LNHDA; CDR2 reads SQIVND (reference sequence). In DNA, the CDR3 is TGTGCCAGTAGTACTCTCAGCGGGAGATTACCCTACGAGCAGTACTTC. Its protein is CASSTLSGRLPYEQYF.

The chain recombines TRBV20-1 with TRBJ1-1; D may be TRBD1 (6 bases). This CDR3 has 11 residues. Germline CDR1 DFQATT, CDR2 SNEGSKA (reference sequence). Trimming removed 0 bases from V and 14 bases from J, with 13 bases in between. CDR3 loop: CSARDSGTIFF. CDR3 in DNA: TGCAGTGCTAGAGATTCAGGGACAATCTTCTTT.

This rearrangement joins TRBV12-1 to TRBJ2-7; the table gives TRBD2 as D, unverified against the DNA. TRBV12-1 is listed as a pseudogene. This CDR3 has 15 residues. This CDR3 is CASSFELAGSYEQYF. CDR3 coding DNA: TGTGCCAGCAGCTTTGAACTAGCGGGGTCCTACGAGCAGTACTTC.

The CDR3 DNA reads as TGTGCCAGCAGTGATCGAATGACATTCCAGCCCCAGCATTTT. This sequence encodes CASSDRMTFQPQHF. V is TRBV2 and J is TRBJ1-5; D unresolved. The germline CDR1 and CDR2 sequences are SNHLY and FYNNEI. The V and J ends lost 3 bases and 7 bases respectively, with 13 bases between them. The CDR3 sequence is 14 residues long.

This clone was recorded a few times. The chain has TRBV6-6 and TRBJ2-7, with D hard to call. Germline CDR1 and CDR2: MNHNY and SVGAGI (reference sequence). The V and J ends lost 7 bases and 3 bases respectively, with 10 bases between them. CDR3 length: 12 residues. The CDR3 region is CASTSSLYEQYF. The CDR3, as DNA: TGTGCCAGCACTTCGAGCCTCTACGAGCAGTACTTC.

The rearrangement links TRBV2 to TRBJ2-2, with 7 positions matching TRBD1. V was clipped by 5 bases and J by 1 base; unmatched bases: 4. The CDR3 contains 15 residues. Per the germline V gene, CDR1 is SNHLY and CDR2 is FYNNEI. The CDR3 nucleotides are TGTGCCAGCAGTTCCGGGACAGTGAACACCGGGGAGCTGTTTTTT. Protein product: CASSSGTVNTGELFF.